The 27 T cell receptor beta chains below were found in one sample sequenced in a study of shared clonotypes between healthy human individuals. Sequencing was performed with immunoSEQ multiplex PCR; in TCRdb, only in-frame clones are kept and a portion is missing. This sample has over a million clones, with about 75% found just once. Sequenced: memory CD4+ T cells sorted from blood. Subset specified: CD45RA-negative fraction. The source is a man aged 18 to 30 in good health.

This chain uses TRBV7-9 with TRBJ1-5; 7 nucleotides match TRBD1. The CDR3 covers 14 residues. J lost 6 bases, V lost 5 bases, and 7 bases had no gene match. Germline CDR1 is SEHNR and CDR2 is FQNEAQ (reference sequence). CDR3 sequence (DNA): TGTGCCAGCAGCCTCGAGGGGGCTGGTCAGCCCCAGCATTTT. Translated: CASSLEGAGQPQHF.

This clone was picked up a small number of times. DNA of the CDR3: TGTGCCTGGACCAACGTGGGGAGTTACATTCAGTACTTC. Amino acids: CAWTNVGSYIQYF. The V call is TRBV30, the J call TRBJ2-4, with D possibly being TRBD2 (5 bases). In germline, CDR1 is GTSNPN, CDR2 SVGIG (reference sequence). The CDR3 is made up of 13 amino acids. V dropped 4 bases and J dropped 8 bases, with 15 bases sitting between them. Combining the CDR3 with reference TRBV30 and TRBJ2-4 gives the whole variable domain SQTIHQWPATLVQPVGSPLSLECTVEGTSNPNLYWYRQAAGRGLQLLFYSVGIGQISSEVPQNLSASRPQDRQFILSSKKLLLSDSGFYLCAWTNVGSYIQYFGAGTRLSVL.

This clone showed up just a few times. The V gene is TRBV28, the J gene TRBJ1-4; a weak D match, TRBD1 (6 bases). Germline V gene data show CDR1 as MDHEN and CDR2 as SYDVKM. This CDR3 is built from 12 residues. With 5 bases removed from V and 10 bases from J, the gap between germline ends came to 11 bases. CDR3 protein: CASSNREGKLFF. The CDR3 bases are TGTGCCAGCAGTAACAGGGAGGGAAAACTGTTTTTT.

The chain recombines TRBV10-3 with TRBJ1-4, with 7 positions matching TRBD1. The CDR3 extends over 15 amino acids. Germline assignment: CDR1 ENHRY and CDR2 SYGVKD. Germline trimming cut 0 bases from V and 7 bases from J; bases unmatched to any gene: 5. In DNA form, the CDR3 reads TGTGCCATCAGTGAGTCGGCAGGGGGTAGTGAAAAACTGTTTTTT. Translation gives CAISESAGGSEKLFF.

This rearrangement joins TRBV5-6 to TRBJ1-6; the D is unclear. Germline V CDR1 and CDR2: SGHDT, YYEEEE. The V and J ends lost 4 bases and 5 bases respectively, with 4 bases between them. The CDR3 length is 12 residues. The CDR3 DNA sequence: TGTGCCAGCAGCCGTGATAATTCACCCCTCCACTTT. It translates to CASSRDNSPLHF.

The CDR3, as DNA: TGTGCCTGGAGTGCACAGCCCAATCAGCCCCAGCATTTT. Translating it yields CAWSAQPNQPQHF. The chain recombines TRBV30 with TRBJ1-5; D gene ambiguous. V was shortened by 1 base and J by 3 bases, with 7 bases between the two germline ends. Germline CDR1 is GTSNPN and CDR2 is SVGIG (reference sequence). This CDR3 contains 13 residues.

This clone was observed at least ten times. Additional DNA sequences in this sample encode the identical CDR3. The CDR3 region is CASSRLAGGGETQYF. CDR3 sequence (DNA): TGTGCCAGCAGCCGACTAGCGGGGGGCGGAGAGACCCAGTACTTC. The chain uses TRBV2 and TRBJ2-5; 13 nucleotides match TRBD2. Germline assignment: CDR1 SNHLY and CDR2 FYNNEI. The CDR3 contains 15 residues. V trimming: 6 bases; J trimming: 4 bases; junction bases outside the gene matches: 5.

This clone was recorded only once. The chain is built from TRBV2 and TRBJ2-1; D gene unclear. This CDR3 region has 13 residues. V was cut by 8 bases and J by 6 bases, with 14 bases left in between. Germline values: CDR1 SNHLY, CDR2 FYNNEI. The CDR3 sequence is CASEKETFNEQFF. The CDR3 DNA reads TGTGCCAGCGAAAAGGAGACTTTCAATGAGCAGTTCTTC.

The V and J genes are TRBV12-2 and TRBJ2-1. TRBV12-2 is classified as a pseudogene. The CDR3 sequence is 16 residues long. The CDR3 bases are TGTGCAAGTCGCTTTATCGGCCTCGAATTCGACAATGAGCAGTTCTTC. Translated, it gives CASRFIGLEFDNEQFF.

The chain carries TRBV14 and TRBJ1-2; 7 bases fit TRBD1. The CDR3 has 16 residues. Trimming cost V 1 base and J 4 bases; bases outside gene matches: 9. Germline V gene data show CDR1 as SGHDN and CDR2 as FVKESK. The CDR3 reads CASSQASGTAVYGYTF. As DNA, the CDR3 is TGTGCCAGCAGCCAAGCGTCCGGGACAGCCGTCTATGGCTACACCTTC.

The chain has TRBV6-6 and TRBJ1-1; a possible D gene is TRBD1 (5 bases). Trimming took 5 bases from V and 1 from J, leaving 11 bases between them. This CDR3 has 14 amino acids. Germline V gene sequence: CDR1 MNHNY, CDR2 SVGAGI (reference sequence). CDR3 DNA sequence: TGTGCCAGCAGTGTCGGGACGGCGAACACTGAAGCTTTCTTT. Translation gives CASSVGTANTEAFF.

The chain is built from TRBV4-3 and TRBJ2-1, with unresolved D. CDR3 length: 13 amino acids. CDR1 is LGHNA and CDR2 is YSLEER in the germline V gene. Trimming removed 1 base from V and 5 bases from J, with 6 bases in between. The DNA for the CDR3 is TGCGCCAGCAGCCAAGTCTTAAACAATGAGCAGTTCTTC. Its protein product is CASSQVLNNEQFF.

V gene TRBV19 combines with J gene TRBJ1-3, with D unclear. Trimming cost V 4 bases and J 4 bases, with 11 bases left between them. Looked up from germline, CDR1 is LNHDA and CDR2 is SQIVND (reference sequence). There are 14 residues in the CDR3. Here the CDR3 reads CASSTMTAGNTIYF. Written as DNA, the CDR3 is TGTGCCAGTAGTACGATGACTGCAGGAAACACCATATATTTT.

V usage is TRBV30 and J usage is TRBJ1-6; 7 bases are a match to TRBD1. After removal of 3 bases from V and 8 bases from J, the junction contained 7 bases not matched to a gene. The germline V gene has CDR1 GTSNPN and CDR2 SVGIG (reference sequence). This CDR3 spans 14 amino acids. CDR3 in DNA: TGTGCCTGGAGCCTTAGACAGGGTTATTCACCCCTCCACTTT. The encoded protein is CAWSLRQGYSPLHF.

The chain links TRBV20-1 to TRBJ1-6; D unclear. Per the germline V gene, CDR1 is DFQATT and CDR2 is SNEGSKA (reference sequence). The CDR3 is 10 residues long. Trimming took 5 bases from V and 8 from J, leaving 4 bases between them. The CDR3 bases are TGCAGTGCTGTGGATTCACCCCTCCACTTT. Protein: CSAVDSPLHF.

This clone has a handful of counts. The rearrangement joins TRBV6-6 to TRBJ1-5; D perhaps matches TRBD1 (6 bases). Germline V gene sequence: CDR1 MNHNY, CDR2 SVGAGI (reference sequence). V was cut by 0 bases and J by 2 bases, with 11 bases left in between. The CDR3 has 16 amino acids. CDR3 loop: CASSYSFPGGNQPQHF. In DNA form, the CDR3 reads TGTGCCAGCAGTTACTCATTCCCAGGGGGCAATCAGCCCCAGCATTTT.

The V call is TRBV7-9, the J call TRBJ2-2; TRBD1 is a possible D gene (6 bases). Germline CDR1 reads SEHNR; CDR2 reads FQNEAQ (reference sequence). Between the trimmed V and J ends, which lost 6 bases and 2 bases, there was a span of 10 bases. The CDR3 totals 14 residues. The CDR3 reads CASSRTVNTGELFF. The CDR3 DNA sequence: TGTGCCAGCAGTAGGACAGTAAACACCGGGGAGCTGTTTTTT.

There are a few counts of this clone. Other DNA sequences in the sample encode the same CDR3. This rearrangement joins TRBV6-5 to TRBJ1-2, with TRBD1 identical over 7 bases. Germline loops: CDR1 MNHEY, CDR2 SVGAGI. The V gene end was trimmed by 6 bases and the J gene end by 2 bases; junction bases not matched to a gene: 3. The CDR3 extends over 13 amino acids. The CDR3, as DNA: TGTGCCAGCAGCCGGGGACAGAACTATGGCTACACCTTC. It translates to CASSRGQNYGYTF.

The chain is built from TRBV2 and TRBJ1-2; D is perhaps TRBD1 (5 bases). Germline V CDR1 and CDR2: SNHLY, FYNNEI. CDR3 length equals 12 residues. Trimming cost V 10 bases and J 8 bases, with 17 bases left between them. CDR3 amino acids: CATSEGFVGYTF. In DNA form, the CDR3 reads TGTGCCACTAGTGAGGGGTTTGTAGGCTACACCTTC. Drawing the rest from reference TRBV2 and TRBJ1-2, the complete variable domain is EPEVTQTPSHQVTQMGQEVILRCVPISNHLYFYWYRQILGQKVEFLVSFYNNEISEKSEIFDDQFSVERPDGSNFTLKIRSTKLEDSAMYFCATSEGFVGYTFGSGTRLTVV.

The chain links TRBV25-1 to TRBJ2-2, with 8 nucleotides matching TRBD2. CDR3 length: 16 residues. The V gene end was trimmed by 0 bases and the J gene end by 4 bases; junction bases not matched to a gene: 4. Germline CDR1 and CDR2: MGHDK and SYGVNS. DNA for the CDR3: TGTGCCAGCAGTGAATATCGGGGGGGCATCACCGGGGAGCTGTTTTTT. It yields the protein CASSEYRGGITGELFF.

V usage is TRBV19 and J usage is TRBJ2-7, with a weak D call TRBD2 (6 bases). The germline CDR1 and CDR2 sequences are LNHDA and SQIVND (reference sequence). Trimming shortened V by 0 bases and J by 1 base, and 13 bases separated the two germline ends. This CDR3 is built from 16 residues. The CDR3 DNA follows: TGTGCCAGTAGTATAGATCTATCGGGAGCTTCCTACGAGCAGTACTTC. Translating gives CASSIDLSGASYEQYF.

The gene calls are TRBV28 and TRBJ2-5, with TRBD2 as a possible D gene (6 bases). V lost 2 bases to trimming and J lost 4 bases, with 11 bases between them. The CDR3 covers 14 residues. CDR1 and CDR2 from the germline V gene are MDHEN and SYDVKM. CDR3: CASSLPGDLETQYF. The CDR3 coding sequence is TGTGCCAGCAGTTTACCGGGGGACTTAGAGACCCAGTACTTC.

The chain uses TRBV30 and TRBJ2-3; a possible D gene is TRBD2 (6 bases). The CDR3 is 14 residues long. Trimming stripped 4 bases from V and 6 bases from J, with 17 bases between. The germline V gene has CDR1 GTSNPN and CDR2 SVGIG (reference sequence). The CDR3 sequence is CAWTALAYRDTQYF. The CDR3 region has the DNA TGTGCCTGGACGGCACTAGCCTACAGGGATACGCAGTATTTT.

With respect to this clone: Other DNA sequences within the sample encode an identical CDR3. V is TRBV19 and J is TRBJ2-7, with 11 positions matching TRBD2. The germline gives CDR1 LNHDA, CDR2 SQIVND (reference sequence). This CDR3 spans 15 amino acids. Trimming took 4 bases from V and 2 from J; bases not matched to a gene: 4. This CDR3 reads CASSTTSGGTYEQYF. The DNA of the CDR3 is TGTGCCAGTAGTACCACTAGCGGGGGAACCTACGAGCAGTACTTC.

The chain recombines TRBV19 with TRBJ1-6; D remains unclear. The CDR3 length is 14 residues. Germline V gene data show CDR1 as LNHDA and CDR2 as SQIVND (reference sequence). V gave up 6 bases and J gave up 6 bases, with 12 bases separating them. CDR3 sequence reads: CASRTYATNSPLHF. Written as DNA, the CDR3 is TGTGCCAGTAGAACCTACGCTACTAATTCACCCCTCCACTTT.

V gene TRBV7-9 combines with J gene TRBJ2-5; 8 bases line up with TRBD2. From germline, CDR1 is SEHNR and CDR2 FQNEAQ (reference sequence). This CDR3 spans 14 amino acids. With 5 bases clipped from V and 4 bases from J, the junction kept 6 bases outside the gene matches. For the CDR3, the DNA is TGTGCCAGCAGCCCTAGAGCGGGGGCAGAGACCCAGTACTTC. Its translation: CASSPRAGAETQYF. Full variable domain (rest looked up from reference TRBV7-9 and TRBJ2-5): DTGVSQNPRHKITKRGQNVTFRCDPISEHNRLYWYRQTLGQGPEFLTYFQNEAQLEKSRLLSDRFSAERPKGSFSTLEIQRTEQGDSAMYLCASSPRAGAETQYFGPGTRLLVL.

Concerning this clone: Relative to the germline gene, one junction end is altered; a read error may explain this. The chain links TRBV7-7 to TRBJ2-1; tentatively, D is TRBD2 (6 bases). The CDR3 is 15 residues long. CDR1 and CDR2 (germline): SSHAT, FNYEAQ (reference sequence). The CDR3 nucleotides read TGTGCTAGCAGCCCGCTCGGGAGTGGGGGCAATGAGCAGTTCTTC. It codes for CASSPLGSGGNEQFF.